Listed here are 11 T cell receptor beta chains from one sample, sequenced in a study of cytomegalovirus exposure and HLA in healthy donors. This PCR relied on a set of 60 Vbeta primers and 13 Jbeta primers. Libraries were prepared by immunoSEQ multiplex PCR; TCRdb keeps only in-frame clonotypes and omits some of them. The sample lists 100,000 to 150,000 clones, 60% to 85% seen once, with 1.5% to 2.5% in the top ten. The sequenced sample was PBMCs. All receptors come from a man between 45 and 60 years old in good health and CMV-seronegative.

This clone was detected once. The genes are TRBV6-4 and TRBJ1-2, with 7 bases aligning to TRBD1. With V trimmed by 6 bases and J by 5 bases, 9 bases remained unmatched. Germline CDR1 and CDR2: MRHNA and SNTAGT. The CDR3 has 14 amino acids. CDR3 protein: CASSLTGNGYGYTF. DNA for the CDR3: TGTGCCAGCAGCTTGACAGGGAACGGATATGGCTACACCTTC.

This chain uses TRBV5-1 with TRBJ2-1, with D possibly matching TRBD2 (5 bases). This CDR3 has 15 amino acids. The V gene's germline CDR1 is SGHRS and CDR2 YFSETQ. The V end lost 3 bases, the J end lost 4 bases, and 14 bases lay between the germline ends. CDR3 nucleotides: TGCGCCAGCAGCTCCGACGGTACGGGGTACAATGAGCAGTTCTTC. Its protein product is CASSSDGTGYNEQFF.

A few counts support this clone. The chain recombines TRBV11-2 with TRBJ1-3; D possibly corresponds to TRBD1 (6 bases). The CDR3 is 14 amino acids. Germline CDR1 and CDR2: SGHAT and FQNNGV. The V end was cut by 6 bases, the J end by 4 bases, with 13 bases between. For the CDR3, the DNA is TGTGCCAGCAGAAACAGGGAGGGGGGAAACACCATATATTTT. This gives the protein CASRNREGGNTIYF. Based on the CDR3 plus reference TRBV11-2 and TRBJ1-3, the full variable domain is EAGVAQSPRYKIIEKRQSVAFWCNPISGHATLYWYQQILGQGPKLLIQFQNNGVVDDSQLPKDRFSAERLKGVDSTLKIQPAKLEDSAVYLCASRNREGGNTIYFGEGSWLTVV.

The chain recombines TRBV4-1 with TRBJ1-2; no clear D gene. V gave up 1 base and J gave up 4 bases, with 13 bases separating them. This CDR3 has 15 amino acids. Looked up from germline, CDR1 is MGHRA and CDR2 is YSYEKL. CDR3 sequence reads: CASSQGESVTYGYTF. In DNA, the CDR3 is TGCGCCAGCAGCCAAGGGGAGTCGGTGACCTATGGCTACACCTTC.

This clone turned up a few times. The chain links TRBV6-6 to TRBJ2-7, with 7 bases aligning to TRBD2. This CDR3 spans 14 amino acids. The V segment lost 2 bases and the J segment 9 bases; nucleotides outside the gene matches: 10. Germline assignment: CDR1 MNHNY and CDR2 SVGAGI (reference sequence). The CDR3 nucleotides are TGTGCCAGCAGTTACGAGCGGGGCCCTTCCGGGCAGTACGTC. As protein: CASSYERGPSGQYV.

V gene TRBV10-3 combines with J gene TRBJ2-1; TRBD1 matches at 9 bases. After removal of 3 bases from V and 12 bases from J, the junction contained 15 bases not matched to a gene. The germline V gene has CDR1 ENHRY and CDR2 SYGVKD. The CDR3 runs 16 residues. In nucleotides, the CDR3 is TGTGCCATCAGTGAACCAGGGACAGGGTCGAACTATGGGCAGTTCTTC. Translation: CAISEPGTGSNYGQFF.

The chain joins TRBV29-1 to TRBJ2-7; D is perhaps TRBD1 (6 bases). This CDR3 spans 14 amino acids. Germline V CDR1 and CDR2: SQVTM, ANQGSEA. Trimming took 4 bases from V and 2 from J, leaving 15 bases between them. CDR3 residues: CSVVGGEVAYEQYF. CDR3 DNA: TGCAGCGTTGTAGGGGGAGAAGTGGCCTACGAGCAGTACTTC.

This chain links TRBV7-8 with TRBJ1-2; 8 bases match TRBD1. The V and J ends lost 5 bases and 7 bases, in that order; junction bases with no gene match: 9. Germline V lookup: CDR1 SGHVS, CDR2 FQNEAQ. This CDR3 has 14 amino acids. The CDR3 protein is CASSPRGQSGGYTF. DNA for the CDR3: TGTGCCAGCAGCCCCAGGGGGCAGAGTGGTGGCTACACCTTC.

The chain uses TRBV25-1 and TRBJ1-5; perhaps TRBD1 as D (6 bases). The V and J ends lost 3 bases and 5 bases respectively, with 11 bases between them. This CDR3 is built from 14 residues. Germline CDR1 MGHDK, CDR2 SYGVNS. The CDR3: CASSDWDTDQPQHF. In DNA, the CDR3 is TGTGCCAGCAGTGATTGGGACACCGATCAGCCCCAGCATTTT.

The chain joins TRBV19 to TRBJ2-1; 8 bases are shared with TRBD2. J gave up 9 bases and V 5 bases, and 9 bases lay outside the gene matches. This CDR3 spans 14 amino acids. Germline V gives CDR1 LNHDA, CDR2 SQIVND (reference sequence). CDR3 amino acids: CASSAVRGDGEQFF. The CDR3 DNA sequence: TGTGCCAGTAGTGCGGTGCGGGGGGACGGTGAGCAGTTCTTC.

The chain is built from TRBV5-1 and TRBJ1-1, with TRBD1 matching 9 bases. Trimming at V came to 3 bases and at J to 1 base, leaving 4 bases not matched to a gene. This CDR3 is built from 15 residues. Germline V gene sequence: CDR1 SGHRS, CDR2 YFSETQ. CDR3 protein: CASSWGQGKNTEAFF. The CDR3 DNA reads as TGCGCCAGCAGCTGGGGACAGGGAAAGAACACTGAAGCTTTCTTT.